One sample yielded the 5 T cell receptor beta chains listed below, sequenced in a study of regulatory T cells in long-lasting Graves disease. CDR3-region Arm-PCR and iRepertoire HTBI primers produced the TCR beta libraries. TCRdb re-called the multiplex PCR reads with MiXCR, one entry per CDR3 protein. The data contain 500,000 to 700,000 distinct CDR3 sequences, 16% of them singletons. Time point denoted: newly diagnosed GD, antithyroid drugs for less than 3 months. With RNA extracted from PBMCs as input, the TCR library was made. This sample was also put to use in a study of T cells in Graves' hyperthyroidism and ophthalmopathy.

Sequencing used peripheral blood mononuclear cells (PBMCs), obtained at new diagnosis, from a patient treated with antithyroid drugs. These TCRs come from a woman aged 25 to 39 with Graves disease.

This clonotype was observed many times. This chain connects TRBV2 to TRBJ1-2; 8 nucleotides align to TRBD1. Germline CDR1 is SNHLY and CDR2 is FYNNEI. The CDR3 consists of 13 residues. Trimming at V came to 8 bases and at J to 8 bases, leaving 10 bases not matched to a gene. The CDR3 bases are TGTGCCAGCGAGGCAGGGGGCGCAGGCGGCTACACCTTC. Its protein is CASEAGGAGGYTF.

On this clonotype: This could be a read error, since a much larger clone is one nucleotide away. The chain has TRBV2 and TRBJ2-7; D unclear. The CDR3 runs to 14 residues. Per germline, CDR1 SNHLY and CDR2 FYNNEI. This CDR3 reads CASGDGFGRYEQYF. CDR3 DNA sequence: TGTGCCAGCGGTGATGGGTTTGGAAGGTACGAGCAGTACTTC.

The rearrangement joins TRBV18 to TRBJ2-1; 10 bases align to TRBD2. J gave up 2 bases and V 3 bases, and 13 bases lay outside the gene matches. Germline V gene sequence: CDR1 KGHSH, CDR2 LQKENI. The CDR3 totals 19 residues. The CDR3 DNA reads as TGTGCCAGCTCACCTCTTCCCGTGACTAGCGGGCGCACCTACAATGAGCAGTTCTTC. Translating gives CASSPLPVTSGRTYNEQFF.

This chain uses TRBV20-1 with TRBJ2-1; D ambiguous. Germline V gene sequence: CDR1 DFQATT, CDR2 SNEGSKA (reference sequence). This CDR3 has 14 amino acids. V lost 0 bases and J lost 4, with 10 bases in between. This chain's CDR3 is CSARDFVGYNEQFF. As DNA, the CDR3 is TGCAGTGCTAGAGATTTCGTTGGATACAATGAGCAGTTCTTC.

J is TRBJ2-5 and V is TRBV5-1, with a possible D match to TRBD2 (5 bases). Trimming left V 7 bases short and J 1 base short, with 8 bases between. The germline CDR1 and CDR2 sequences are SGHRS and YFSETQ. This CDR3 has 12 amino acids. CDR3 sequence: CASGSGQETQYF. The CDR3 DNA reads TGCGCCAGCGGAAGCGGCCAAGAGACCCAGTACTTC.